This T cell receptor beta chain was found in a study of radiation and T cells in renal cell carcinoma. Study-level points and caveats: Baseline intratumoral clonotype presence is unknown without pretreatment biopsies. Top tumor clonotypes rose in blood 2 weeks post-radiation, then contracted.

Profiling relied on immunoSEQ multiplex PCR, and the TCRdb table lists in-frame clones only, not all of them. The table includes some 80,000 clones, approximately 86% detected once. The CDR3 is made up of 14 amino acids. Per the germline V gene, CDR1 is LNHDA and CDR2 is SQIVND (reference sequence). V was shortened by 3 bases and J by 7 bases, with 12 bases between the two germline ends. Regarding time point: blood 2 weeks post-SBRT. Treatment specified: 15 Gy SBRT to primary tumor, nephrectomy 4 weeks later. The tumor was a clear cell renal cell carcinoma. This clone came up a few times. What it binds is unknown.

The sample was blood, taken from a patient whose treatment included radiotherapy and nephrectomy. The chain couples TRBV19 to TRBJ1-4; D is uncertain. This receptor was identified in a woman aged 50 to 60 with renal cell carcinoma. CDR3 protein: CASSIPSEGEKLFF. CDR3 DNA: TGTGCCAGTAGTATCCCCTCCGAGGGTGAAAAACTGTTTTTT.